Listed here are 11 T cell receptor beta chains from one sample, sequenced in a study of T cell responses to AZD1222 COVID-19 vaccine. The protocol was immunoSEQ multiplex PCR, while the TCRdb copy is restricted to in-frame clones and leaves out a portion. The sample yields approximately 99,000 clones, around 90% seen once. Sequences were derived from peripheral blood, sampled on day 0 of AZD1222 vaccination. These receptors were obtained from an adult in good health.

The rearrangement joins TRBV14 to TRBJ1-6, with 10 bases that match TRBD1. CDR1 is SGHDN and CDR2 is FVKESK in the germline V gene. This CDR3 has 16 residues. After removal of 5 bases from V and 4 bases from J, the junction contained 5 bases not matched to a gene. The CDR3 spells CASSSRTGGYNSPLHF. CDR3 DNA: TGTGCCAGCAGCTCACGGACAGGGGGGTATAATTCACCCCTCCACTTT. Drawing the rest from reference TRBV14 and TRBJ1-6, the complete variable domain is EAGVTQFPSHSVIEKGQTVTLRCDPISGHDNLYWYRRVMGKEIKFLLHFVKESKQDESGMPNNRFLAERTGGTYSTLKVQPAELEDSGVYFCASSSRTGGYNSPLHFGNGTRLTVT.

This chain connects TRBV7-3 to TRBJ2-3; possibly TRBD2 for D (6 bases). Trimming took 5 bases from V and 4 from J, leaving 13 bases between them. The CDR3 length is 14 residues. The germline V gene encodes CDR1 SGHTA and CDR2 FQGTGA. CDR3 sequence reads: CASSTSGGADTQYF. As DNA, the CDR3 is TGTGCCAGCAGCACCTCCGGAGGGGCAGATACGCAGTATTTT. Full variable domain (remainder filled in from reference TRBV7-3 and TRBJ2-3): GAGVSQTPSNKVTEKGKYVELRCDPISGHTALYWYRQSLGQGPEFLIYFQGTGAADDSGLPNDRFFAVRPEGSVSTLKIQRTERGDSAVYLCASSTSGGADTQYFGPGTRLTVL.

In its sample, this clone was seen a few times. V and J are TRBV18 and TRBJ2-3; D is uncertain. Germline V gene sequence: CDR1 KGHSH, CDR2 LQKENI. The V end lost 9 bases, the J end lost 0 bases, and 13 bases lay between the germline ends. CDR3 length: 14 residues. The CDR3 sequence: CASSSLPSTDTQYF. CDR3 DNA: TGTGCCAGTTCGTCATTACCTAGCACAGATACGCAGTATTTT. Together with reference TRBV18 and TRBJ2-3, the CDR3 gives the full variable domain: NAGVMQNPRHLVRRRGQEARLRCSPMKGHSHVYWYRQLPEEGLKFMVYLQKENIIDESGMPKERFSAEFPKEGPSILRIQQVVRGDSAAYFCASSSLPSTDTQYFGPGTRLTVL.

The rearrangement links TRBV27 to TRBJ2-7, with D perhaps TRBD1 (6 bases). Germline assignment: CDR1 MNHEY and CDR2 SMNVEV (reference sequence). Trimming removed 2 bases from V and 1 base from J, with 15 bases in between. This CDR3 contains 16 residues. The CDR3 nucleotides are TGTGCCAGCAGTTTAGAGGGAAGCAGGGGTTCCTACGAGCAGTACTTC. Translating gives CASSLEGSRGSYEQYF.

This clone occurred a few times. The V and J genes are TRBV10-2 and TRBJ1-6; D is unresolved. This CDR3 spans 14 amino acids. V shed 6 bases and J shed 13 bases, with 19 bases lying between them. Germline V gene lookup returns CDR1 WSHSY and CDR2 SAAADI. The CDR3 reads CASSSGREGWPLHF. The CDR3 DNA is TGCGCCAGCAGCTCCGGGAGGGAAGGCTGGCCCCTCCACTTT.

The CDR3 loop reads CASSLVAGKNIQYF. The CDR3 DNA follows: TGTGCCAGCAGCTTGGTAGCGGGGAAAAACATTCAGTACTTC. The chain joins TRBV11-1 to TRBJ2-4; 8 bases fit TRBD2. Germline lookup yields CDR1 SGHAT and CDR2 FQDESV (reference sequence). This CDR3 comprises 14 residues. The V and J ends lost 3 bases and 4 bases, in that order; junction bases with no gene match: 2. Supplemented by reference TRBV11-1 and TRBJ2-4, the full variable domain reads EAEVAQSPRYKITEKSQAVAFWCDPISGHATLYWYRQILGQGPELLVQFQDESVVDDSQLPKDRFSAERLKGVDSTLKIQPAELGDSAMYLCASSLVAGKNIQYFGAGTRLSVL.

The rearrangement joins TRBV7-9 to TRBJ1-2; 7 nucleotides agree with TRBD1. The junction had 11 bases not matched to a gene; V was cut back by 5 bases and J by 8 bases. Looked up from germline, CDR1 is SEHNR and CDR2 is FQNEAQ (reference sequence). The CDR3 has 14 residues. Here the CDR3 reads CASSPGTALMGYTF. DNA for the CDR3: TGTGCCAGCAGCCCTGGGACAGCCTTAATGGGCTACACCTTC.

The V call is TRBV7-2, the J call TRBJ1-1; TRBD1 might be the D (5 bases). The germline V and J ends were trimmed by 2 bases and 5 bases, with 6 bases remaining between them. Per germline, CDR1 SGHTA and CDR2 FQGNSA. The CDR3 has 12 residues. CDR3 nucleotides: TGTGCCAGCAGCTTAAGACAGACTGAAGCTTTCTTT. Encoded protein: CASSLRQTEAFF. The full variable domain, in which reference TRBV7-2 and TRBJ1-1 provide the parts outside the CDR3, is GAGVSQSPSNKVTEKGKDVELRCDPISGHTALYWYRQSLGQGLEFLIYFQGNSAPDKSGLPSDRFSAERTGGSVSTLTIQRTQQEDSAVYLCASSLRQTEAFFGQGTRLTVV.

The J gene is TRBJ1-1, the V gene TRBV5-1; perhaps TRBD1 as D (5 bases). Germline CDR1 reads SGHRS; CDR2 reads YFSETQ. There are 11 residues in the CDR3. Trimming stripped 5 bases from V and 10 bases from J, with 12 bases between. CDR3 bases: TGCGCCAGCAGGGACACCACGAGAGCTTTCTTT. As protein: CASRDTTRAFF.

CDR3: CASSPRQGARGGEKLFF. In nucleotides, the CDR3 is TGTGCCAGCAGTCCCCGACAGGGGGCGCGGGGTGGCGAAAAACTGTTTTTT. The chain is built from TRBV27 and TRBJ1-4; 10 nucleotides match TRBD1. J lost 8 bases, V lost 5 bases, and 14 bases had no gene match. The CDR3 sequence is 17 residues long. Germline V CDR1 and CDR2: MNHEY, SMNVEV (reference sequence).

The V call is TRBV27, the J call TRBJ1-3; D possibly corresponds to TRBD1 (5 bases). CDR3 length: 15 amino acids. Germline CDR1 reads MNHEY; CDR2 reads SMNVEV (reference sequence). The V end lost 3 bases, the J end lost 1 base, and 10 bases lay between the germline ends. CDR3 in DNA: TGTGCCAGCAGTTTGGAGGGGAGATCTGGAAACACCATATATTTT. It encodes CASSLEGRSGNTIYF.